This T cell receptor beta chain came from a study of blood T cell repertoires in COVID-19. Overall study: The analysed material was cDNA or gDNA that came from T cells, B-cell-depleted T cells, or PBMCs.

Data came from immunoSEQ multiplex PCR; TCRdb stores just in-frame clones and leaves some out. The sample carries around 250,000 clones, almost 90% recorded once. V dropped 7 bases and J dropped 12; count of bases not matched to a gene: 9. This CDR3 comprises 11 residues. CDR1 is DFQATT and CDR2 is SNEGSKA in the germline V gene (reference sequence). Input material: peripheral blood. This sequence was found in a woman aged 60-70 years with COVID-19, enrolled during active disease. The rearrangement links TRBV20-1 to TRBJ2-3; 8 positions agree with TRBD1. This chain's CDR3 is CSDTRTGPQYF. CDR3 nucleotides: TGCAGTGACACGCGGACAGGGCCTCAGTATTTT.